The source of this TCR beta chain is a study of OX40 agonist ivuxolimab in advanced cancers. About the study: Every patient in dose escalation had hepatocellular carcinoma, melanoma, renal cell or head and neck cancer. Enrollees could have had prior anti-PD-1, anti-PD-L1 or anti-CTLA-4 therapy, which 30% to 50% had received.

The table came from immunoSEQ multiplex PCR; TCRdb's copy has only in-frame clones and leaves some out. The sample shows tens of thousands of clones, approximately 88% of them seen only once. The V end was cut by 10 bases, the J end by 6 bases, with 13 bases between. Germline CDR1 reads SNHLY; CDR2 reads FYNNEI. CDR3 length: 11 amino acids. The sample here was CD4+ or CD8+ T cells sorted from blood, taken in a trial of the OX40 agonist ivuxolimab. This sequence originates from an adult with an advanced solid tumor such as melanoma, head and neck, liver or kidney cancer. The V call is TRBV2, the J call TRBJ2-7; D is unresolved. The CDR3 loop reads CATLTPREQYF. CDR3 coding DNA: TGTGCCACCCTGACTCCGCGCGAGCAGTACTTC. The full variable domain, rest sourced from reference TRBV2 and TRBJ2-7, is EPEVTQTPSHQVTQMGQEVILRCVPISNHLYFYWYRQILGQKVEFLVSFYNNEISEKSEIFDDQFSVERPDGSNFTLKIRSTKLEDSAMYFCATLTPREQYFGPGTRLTVT.